The next 6 T cell receptor beta chains were all read from a single sample in a study of blood T cells in healthy people across ages. It was with a sample-barcoded 5' primer and a J-beta primer mix that a second PCR of roughly 6 to 11 cycles was run. TCRdb reprocessed the 5' RACE reads via MiXCR and lists one record per CDR3 protein. The sample lists 650,000 to 950,000 distinct CDR3 sequences, around two fifths occurring once. Sequenced: blood. The source is a man aged 55-75 years in good health.

Details on this clonotype: Being one base from a much bigger clone, this may be a read error. This chain connects TRBV6-4 to TRBJ2-5, with a tentative D call TRBD2 (5 bases). The germline gives CDR1 MRHNA, CDR2 SNTAGT. CDR3 length equals 13 residues. The ends were cut back, 6 bases at V and 1 base at J, with 9 bases in the middle. CDR3 amino acids: CASSREIQETQYF. The CDR3 bases are TGTGCCAGCAGCCGGGAAATCCAAGAGACCCAGTACTTC.

This clonotype came up a few times. V usage is TRBV6-2 or TRBV6-3 and J usage is TRBJ2-1; tentative D call: TRBD2 (6 bases). Germline V gene sequence: CDR1 MNHEY, CDR2 SVGEGT. V gave up 6 bases and J gave up 0 bases, with 18 bases separating them. The CDR3 length is 17 residues. The CDR3 loop is CASRPNFSGHSYNEQFF. CDR3 bases: TGTGCCAGCAGACCCAACTTTAGCGGTCACTCCTACAATGAGCAGTTCTTC.

This rearrangement joins TRBV30 to TRBJ1-1, with D uncertain. The CDR3 is 11 amino acids. Per the germline V gene, CDR1 is GTSNPN and CDR2 is SVGIG (reference sequence). V was shortened by 4 bases and J by 2 bases, with 5 bases between the two germline ends. The DNA of the CDR3 is TGTGCCTGGAACGACAACACTGAAGCTTTCTTT. Translated, it gives CAWNDNTEAFF.

This CDR3 is CASRDPKENIQYF. For the CDR3, the DNA is TGTGCCAGCAGGGACCCGAAGGAAAACATTCAGTACTTC. This chain uses TRBV6-6 with TRBJ2-4; D gene ambiguous. The CDR3 extends over 13 amino acids. Trimming stripped 6 bases from V and 5 bases from J, with 11 bases between. Germline CDR1 reads MNHNY; CDR2 reads SVGAGI (reference sequence).

A note on this clonotype: One end of the junction fails to match germline, which may point to a read error. The rearrangement links TRBV27 to TRBJ2-7; D is unresolved. This CDR3 has 16 residues. CDR1 is MNHEY, CDR2 SMNVEV, per germline (reference sequence). The DNA for the CDR3 is TGTGCCAGCAGTTTATCGCGATATAGGGCCTCCTGCGAGCAGTACTTC. Translating it yields CASSLSRYRASCEQYF.

The chain is built from TRBV29-1 and TRBJ1-2; D perhaps matches TRBD1 (6 bases). Between the trimmed V and J ends, which lost 5 bases and 6 bases, there was a span of 7 bases. The CDR3 sequence is 10 residues long. Germline CDR1 is SQVTM and CDR2 is ANQGSEA. The CDR3 coding sequence is TGCAGCGTTAACAGGGATGGCTACACCTTC. Its translation: CSVNRDGYTF. Drawing the rest from reference TRBV29-1 and TRBJ1-2, the complete variable domain is SAVISQKPSRDICQRGTSLTIQCQVDSQVTMMFWYRQQPGQSLTLIATANQGSEATYESGFVIDKFPISRPNLTFSTLTVSNMSPEDSSIYLCSVNRDGYTFGSGTRLTVV.